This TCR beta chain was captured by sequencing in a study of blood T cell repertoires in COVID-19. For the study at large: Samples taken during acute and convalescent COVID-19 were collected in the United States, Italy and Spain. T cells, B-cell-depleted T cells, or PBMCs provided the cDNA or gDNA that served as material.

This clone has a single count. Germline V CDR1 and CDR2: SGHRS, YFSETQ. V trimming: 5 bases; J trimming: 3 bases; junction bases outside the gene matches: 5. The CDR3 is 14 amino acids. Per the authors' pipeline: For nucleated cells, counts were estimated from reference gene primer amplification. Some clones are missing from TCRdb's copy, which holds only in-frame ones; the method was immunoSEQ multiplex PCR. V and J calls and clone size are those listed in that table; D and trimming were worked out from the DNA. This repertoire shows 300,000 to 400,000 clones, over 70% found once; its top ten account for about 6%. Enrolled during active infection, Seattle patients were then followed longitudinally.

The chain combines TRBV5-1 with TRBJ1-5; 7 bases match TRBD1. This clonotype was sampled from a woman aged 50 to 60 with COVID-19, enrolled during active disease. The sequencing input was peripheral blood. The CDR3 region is CASSPQGSNQPQHF. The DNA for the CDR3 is TGCGCCAGCAGTCCACAGGGGTCCAATCAGCCCCAGCATTTT.